The present T cell receptor (beta chain) was sequenced within a study of PD-1 blockade in classical Hodgkin lymphoma. By share, this clone ranks as medium-sized. The CDR3 loop spans 15 amino acids. The germline V gene has CDR1 KGHSH and CDR2 LQKENI. Germline trimming cut 4 bases from V and 4 bases from J; bases unmatched to any gene: 5. Libraries were prepared by immunoSEQ multiplex PCR; TCRdb keeps only in-frame clonotypes and omits some of them. The profile shows fewer than 25,000 clones, 74% of them singletons. All trial patients relapsed after autologous stem cell transplantation. This sequence was found in a human donor with classical Hodgkin lymphoma. The sequencing here drew on peripheral blood mononuclear cells (PBMCs), taken at baseline. The chain has TRBV18 and TRBJ2-1; 9 bases line up with TRBD2. CDR3 sequence (DNA): TGTGCCAGCTCACGGGGAGCGGGGGGTTACAATGAGCAGTTCTTC. Protein product: CASSRGAGGYNEQFF. The whole variable domain, remainder taken from reference TRBV18 and TRBJ2-1, is NAGVMQNPRHLVRRRGQEARLRCSPMKGHSHVYWYRQLPEEGLKFMVYLQKENIIDESGMPKERFSAEFPKEGPSILRIQQVVRGDSAAYFCASSRGAGGYNEQFFGPGTRLTVL.